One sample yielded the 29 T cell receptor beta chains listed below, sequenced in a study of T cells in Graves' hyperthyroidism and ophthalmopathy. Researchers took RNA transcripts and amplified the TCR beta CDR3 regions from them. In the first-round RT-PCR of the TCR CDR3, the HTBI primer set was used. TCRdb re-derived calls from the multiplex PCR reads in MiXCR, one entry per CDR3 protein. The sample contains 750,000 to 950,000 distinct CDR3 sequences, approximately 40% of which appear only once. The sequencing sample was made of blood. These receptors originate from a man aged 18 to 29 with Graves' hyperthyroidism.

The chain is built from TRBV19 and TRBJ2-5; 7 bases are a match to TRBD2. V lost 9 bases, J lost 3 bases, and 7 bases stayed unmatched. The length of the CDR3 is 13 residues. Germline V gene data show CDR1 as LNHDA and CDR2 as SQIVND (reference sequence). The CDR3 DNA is TGTGCCAGCAGTCGGGACTATAAAGAGACCCAGTACTTC. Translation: CASSRDYKETQYF.

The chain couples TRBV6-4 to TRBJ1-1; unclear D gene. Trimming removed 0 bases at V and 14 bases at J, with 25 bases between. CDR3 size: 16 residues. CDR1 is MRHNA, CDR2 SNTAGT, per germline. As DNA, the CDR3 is TGTGCCAGCAGTGACTCGGGCGGGAGGGCCGTCAATGAGCAGTTCTTT. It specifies CASSDSGGRAVNEQFF.

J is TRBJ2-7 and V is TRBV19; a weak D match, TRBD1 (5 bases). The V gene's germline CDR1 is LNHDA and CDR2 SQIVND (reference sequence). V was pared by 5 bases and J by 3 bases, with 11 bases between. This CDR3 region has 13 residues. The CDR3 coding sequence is TGTGCCAGTAGTGCGACAGATTTCTACGAGCAGTACTTC. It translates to CASSATDFYEQYF.

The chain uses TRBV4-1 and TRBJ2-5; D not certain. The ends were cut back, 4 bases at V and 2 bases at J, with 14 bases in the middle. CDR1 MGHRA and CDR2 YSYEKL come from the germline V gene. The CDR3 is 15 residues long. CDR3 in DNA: TGCGCCAGCAGCCTAGGGTGGCTCGGGCAAGAGACCCAGTACTTC. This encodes CASSLGWLGQETQYF.

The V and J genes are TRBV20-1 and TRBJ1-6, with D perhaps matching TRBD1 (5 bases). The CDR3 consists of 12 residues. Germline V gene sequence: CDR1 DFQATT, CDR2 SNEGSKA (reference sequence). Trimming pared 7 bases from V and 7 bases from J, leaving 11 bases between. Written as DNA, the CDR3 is TGCAGTGTCGAGGGGCCGAATTCACCCCTCCACTTT. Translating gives CSVEGPNSPLHF.

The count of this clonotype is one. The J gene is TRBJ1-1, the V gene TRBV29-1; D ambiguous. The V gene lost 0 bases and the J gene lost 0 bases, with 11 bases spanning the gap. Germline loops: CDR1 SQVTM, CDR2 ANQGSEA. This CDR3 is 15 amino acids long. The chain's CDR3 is CSVEDGRTLNTEAFF. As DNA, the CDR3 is TGCAGCGTTGAAGATGGGAGGACCCTGAACACTGAAGCTTTCTTT.

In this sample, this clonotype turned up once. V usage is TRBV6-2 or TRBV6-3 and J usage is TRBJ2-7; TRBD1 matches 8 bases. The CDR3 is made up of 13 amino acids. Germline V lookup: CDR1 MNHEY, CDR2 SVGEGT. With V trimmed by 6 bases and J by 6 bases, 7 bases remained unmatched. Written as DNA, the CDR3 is TGTGCCAGCAGCACGCGGACAGGGTTCGAGCAGTACTTC. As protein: CASSTRTGFEQYF.

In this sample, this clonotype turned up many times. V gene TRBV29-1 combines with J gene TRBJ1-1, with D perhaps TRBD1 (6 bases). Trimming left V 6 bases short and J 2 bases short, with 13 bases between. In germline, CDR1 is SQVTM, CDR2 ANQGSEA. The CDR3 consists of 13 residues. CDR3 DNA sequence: TGCAGCGTGGCCGGGACAACTAACACTGAAGCTTTCTTT. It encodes CSVAGTTNTEAFF.

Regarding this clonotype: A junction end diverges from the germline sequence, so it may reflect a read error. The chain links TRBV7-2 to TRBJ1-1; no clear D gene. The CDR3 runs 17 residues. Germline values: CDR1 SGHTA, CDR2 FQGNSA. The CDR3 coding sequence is TGTGCCAGCAGCTCCGACCCCCGGATCGCGGCGAACATTGAAGCTTTCTTT. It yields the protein CASSSDPRIAANIEAFF.

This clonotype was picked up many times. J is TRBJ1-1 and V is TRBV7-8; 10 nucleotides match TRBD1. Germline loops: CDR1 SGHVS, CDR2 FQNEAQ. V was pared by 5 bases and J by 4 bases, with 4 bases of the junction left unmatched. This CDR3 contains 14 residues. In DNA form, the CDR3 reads TGTGCCAGCAGCCGCCGGGACAGGGGCACTGAAGCTTTCTTT. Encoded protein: CASSRRDRGTEAFF.

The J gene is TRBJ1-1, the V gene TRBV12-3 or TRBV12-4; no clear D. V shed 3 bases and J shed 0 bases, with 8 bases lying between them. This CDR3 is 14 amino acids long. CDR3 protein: CASSLDILNTEAFF. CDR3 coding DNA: TGTGCCAGCAGTTTGGATATATTGAACACTGAAGCTTTCTTT.

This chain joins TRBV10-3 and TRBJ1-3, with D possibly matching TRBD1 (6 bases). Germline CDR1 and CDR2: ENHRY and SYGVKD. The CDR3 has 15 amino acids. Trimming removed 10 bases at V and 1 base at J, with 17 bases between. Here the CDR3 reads CASRDPTGSGNTIYF. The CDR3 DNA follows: TGTGCCAGCAGAGACCCGACAGGATCTGGAAACACCATATATTTT.

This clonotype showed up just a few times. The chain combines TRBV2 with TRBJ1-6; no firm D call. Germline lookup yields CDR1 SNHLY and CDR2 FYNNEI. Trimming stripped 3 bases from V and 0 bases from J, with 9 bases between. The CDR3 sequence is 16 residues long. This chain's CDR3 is CASSESFSSYNSPLHF. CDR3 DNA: TGTGCCAGCAGTGAGTCTTTCAGCTCCTATAATTCACCCCTCCACTTT.

The CDR3 nucleotides are TGTGCCAGCAGCTTAAGCGGGGAGGGGACCTACGAGCAGTACTTC. Residues: CASSLSGEGTYEQYF. The chain combines TRBV9 with TRBJ2-7; 7 nucleotides align to TRBD2. The trim removed 4 bases at V and 2 bases at J, leaving 9 bases unmatched. This CDR3 contains 15 residues. Germline V gene data show CDR1 as SGDLS and CDR2 as YYNGEE.

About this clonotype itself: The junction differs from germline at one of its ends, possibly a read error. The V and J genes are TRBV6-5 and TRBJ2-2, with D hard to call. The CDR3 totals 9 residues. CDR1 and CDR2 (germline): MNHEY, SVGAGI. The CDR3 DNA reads TGTGCCAGCAGTGGACGGACCTTATTT. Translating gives CASSGRTLF.

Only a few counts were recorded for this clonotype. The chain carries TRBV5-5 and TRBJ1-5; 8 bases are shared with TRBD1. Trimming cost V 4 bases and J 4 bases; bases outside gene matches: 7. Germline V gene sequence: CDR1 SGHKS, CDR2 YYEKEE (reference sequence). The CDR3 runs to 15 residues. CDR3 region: CASSVGQGRNQPQHF. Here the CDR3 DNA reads TGTGCCAGCAGCGTAGGACAGGGTCGAAATCAGCCCCAGCATTTT.

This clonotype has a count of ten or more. The CDR3 DNA sequence: TGTGCCAGCAGCTCGTACGGGCCAAACACTGAAGCTTTCTTT. Protein product: CASSSYGPNTEAFF. The chain has TRBV7-8 and TRBJ1-1; D call uncertain. The CDR3 has 14 residues. Germline V gene lookup returns CDR1 SGHVS and CDR2 FQNEAQ. Between the trimmed V and J ends, which lost 4 bases and 2 bases, there was a span of 11 bases. Filled out from reference TRBV7-8 and TRBJ1-1, the complete variable domain reads GAGVSQSPRYKVAKRGQDVALRCDPISGHVSLFWYQQALGQGPEFLTYFQNEAQLDKSGLPSDRFFAERPEGSVSTLKIQRTQQEDSAVYLCASSSYGPNTEAFFGQGTRLTVV.

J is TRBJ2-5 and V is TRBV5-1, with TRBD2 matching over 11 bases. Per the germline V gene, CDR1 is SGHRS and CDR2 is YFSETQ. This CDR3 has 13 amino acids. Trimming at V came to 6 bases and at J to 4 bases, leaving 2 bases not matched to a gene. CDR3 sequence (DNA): TGCGCCAGCAAGGGGACTAGCGGAGAGACCCAGTACTTC. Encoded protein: CASKGTSGETQYF.

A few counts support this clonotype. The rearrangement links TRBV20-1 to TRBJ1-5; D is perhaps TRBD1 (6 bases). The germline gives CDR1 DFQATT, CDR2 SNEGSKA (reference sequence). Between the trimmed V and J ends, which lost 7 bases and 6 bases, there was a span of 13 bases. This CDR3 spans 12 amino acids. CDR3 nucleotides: TGCAGTGTGGCGGGGGGCGGTCAGCCCCAGCATTTT. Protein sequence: CSVAGGGQPQHF.

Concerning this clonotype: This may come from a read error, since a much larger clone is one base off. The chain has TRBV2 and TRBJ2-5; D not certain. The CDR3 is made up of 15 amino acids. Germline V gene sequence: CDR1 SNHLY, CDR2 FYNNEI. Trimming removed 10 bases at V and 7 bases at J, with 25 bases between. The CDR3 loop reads CATLRVWDQEMTQYF. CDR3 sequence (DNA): TGTGCCACGCTAAGGGTCTGGGATCAAGAGATGACCCAGTACTTC.

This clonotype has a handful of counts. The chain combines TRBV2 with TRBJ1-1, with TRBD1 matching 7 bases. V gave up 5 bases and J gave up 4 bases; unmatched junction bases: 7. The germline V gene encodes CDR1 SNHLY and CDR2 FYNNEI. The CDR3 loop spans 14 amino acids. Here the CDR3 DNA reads TGTGCCAGCAGTTACTCGGGGACAGTCACTGAAGCTTTCTTT. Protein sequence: CASSYSGTVTEAFF. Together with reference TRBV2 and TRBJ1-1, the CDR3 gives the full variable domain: EPEVTQTPSHQVTQMGQEVILRCVPISNHLYFYWYRQILGQKVEFLVSFYNNEISEKSEIFDDQFSVERPDGSNFTLKIRSTKLEDSAMYFCASSYSGTVTEAFFGQGTRLTVV.

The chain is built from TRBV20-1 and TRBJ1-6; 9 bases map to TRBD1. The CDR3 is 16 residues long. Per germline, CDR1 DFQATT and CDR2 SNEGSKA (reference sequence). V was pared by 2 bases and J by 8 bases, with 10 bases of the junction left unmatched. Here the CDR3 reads CSARPGTGTDYSPLHF. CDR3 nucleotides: TGCAGTGCTAGACCCGGGACAGGGACCGACTATTCACCCCTCCACTTT.

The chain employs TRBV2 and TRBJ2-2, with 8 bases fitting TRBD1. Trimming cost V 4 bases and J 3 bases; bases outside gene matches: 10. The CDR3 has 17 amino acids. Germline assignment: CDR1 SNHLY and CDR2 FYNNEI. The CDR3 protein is CASSVRGQVGYTGELFF. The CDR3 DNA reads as TGTGCCAGCAGTGTCAGGGGACAGGTCGGCTACACCGGGGAGCTGTTTTTT.

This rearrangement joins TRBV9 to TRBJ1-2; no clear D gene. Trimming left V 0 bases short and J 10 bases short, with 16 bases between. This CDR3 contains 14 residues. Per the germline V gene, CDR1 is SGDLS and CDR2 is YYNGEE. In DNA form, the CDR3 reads TGTGCCAGCAGCGTAGGAGTGACTACGGCATACTACACCTTC. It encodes CASSVGVTTAYYTF.

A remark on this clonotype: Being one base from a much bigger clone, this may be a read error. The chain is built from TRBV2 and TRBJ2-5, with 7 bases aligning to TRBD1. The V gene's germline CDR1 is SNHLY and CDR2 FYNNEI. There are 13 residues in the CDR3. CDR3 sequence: CATSDTGEEAQYF. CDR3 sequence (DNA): TGTGCCACCAGTGATACAGGGGAAGAGGCCCAGTACTTC.

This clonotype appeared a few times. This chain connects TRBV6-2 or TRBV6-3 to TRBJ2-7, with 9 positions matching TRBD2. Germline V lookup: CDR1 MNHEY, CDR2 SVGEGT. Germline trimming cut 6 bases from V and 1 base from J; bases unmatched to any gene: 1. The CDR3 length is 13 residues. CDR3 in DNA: TGTGCCAGCAGGAGCGGGAGGTCCTACGAGCAGTACTTC. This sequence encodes CASRSGRSYEQYF.

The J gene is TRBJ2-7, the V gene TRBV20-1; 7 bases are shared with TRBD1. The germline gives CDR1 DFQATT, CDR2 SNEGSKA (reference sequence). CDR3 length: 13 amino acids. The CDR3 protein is CSVEGDRSLEQYF. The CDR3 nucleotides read TGCAGCGTTGAAGGGGACAGATCTCTCGAGCAGTACTTC.

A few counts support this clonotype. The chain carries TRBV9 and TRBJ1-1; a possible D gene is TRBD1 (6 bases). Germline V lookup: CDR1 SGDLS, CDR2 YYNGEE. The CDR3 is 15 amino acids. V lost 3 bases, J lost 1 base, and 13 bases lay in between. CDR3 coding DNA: TGTGCCAGCAGCGAATTCCAGGGGAAGAACACTGAAGCTTTCTTT. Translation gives CASSEFQGKNTEAFF.

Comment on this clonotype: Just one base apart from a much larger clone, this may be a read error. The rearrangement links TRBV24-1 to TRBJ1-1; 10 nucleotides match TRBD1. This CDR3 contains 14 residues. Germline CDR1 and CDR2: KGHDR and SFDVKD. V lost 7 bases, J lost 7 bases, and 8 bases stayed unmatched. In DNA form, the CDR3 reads TGTGCCACCAGCCCCGGGACAGGGGAAGGTGAAGCTTTCTTT. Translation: CATSPGTGEGEAFF.